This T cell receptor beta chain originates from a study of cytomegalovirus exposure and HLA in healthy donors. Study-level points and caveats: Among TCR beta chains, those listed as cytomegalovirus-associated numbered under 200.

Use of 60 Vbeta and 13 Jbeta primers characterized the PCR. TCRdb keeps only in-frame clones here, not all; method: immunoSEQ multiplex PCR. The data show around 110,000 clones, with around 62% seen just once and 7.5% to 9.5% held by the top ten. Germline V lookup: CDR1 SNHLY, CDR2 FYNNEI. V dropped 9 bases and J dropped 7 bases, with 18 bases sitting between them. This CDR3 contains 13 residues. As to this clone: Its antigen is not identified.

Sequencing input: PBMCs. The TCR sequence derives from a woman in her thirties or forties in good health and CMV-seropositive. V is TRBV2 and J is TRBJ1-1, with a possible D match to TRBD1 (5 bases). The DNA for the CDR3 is TGTGCCAGTGCTACAGGACCCATCTTTGAAGCTTTCTTT. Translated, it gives CASATGPIFEAFF. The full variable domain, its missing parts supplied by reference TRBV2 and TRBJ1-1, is EPEVTQTPSHQVTQMGQEVILRCVPISNHLYFYWYRQILGQKVEFLVSFYNNEISEKSEIFDDQFSVERPDGSNFTLKIRSTKLEDSAMYFCASATGPIFEAFFGQGTRLTVV.